This T cell receptor (beta chain) was recorded in a study of blood T cell repertoires in COVID-19. Overall study context: PBMCs, B-cell-depleted T cells, or T cells were the source of the cDNA or gDNA that made up the material.

Those enrolled, adults aged roughly 18 to 95 years, came from about two dozen US areas. Cohort allocation depended upon clinical history that participants reported. The V gene lost 5 bases and the J gene lost 1 base, with 8 bases spanning the gap. The CDR3 covers 13 residues. CDR1 SNHLY and CDR2 FYNNEI come from the germline V gene. Repertoires were generated with immunoSEQ multiplex PCR, while TCRdb's copy carries only in-frame clones and drops some. The data show 150,000 or so clones, less than 85% seen once. Sequenced material: PBMCs or T cells enriched from blood (not recorded which). The chain uses TRBV2 and TRBJ1-1, with D perhaps matching TRBD1 (6 bases). The receptor comes from a man aged 50-60 years who had recovered from COVID-19. CDR3 region: CASSLQGNTEAFF. The CDR3 region has the DNA TGTGCCAGCAGTTTACAGGGGAACACTGAAGCTTTCTTT.